This T cell receptor (beta chain) was profiled in a study of blood T cell repertoires in COVID-19. Turning to the study itself: COVID-19 samples, acute and convalescent, were from the United States, Italy and Spain. Nucleic acid was either cDNA or gDNA, and it came from T cells, B-cell-depleted T cells, or PBMCs.

Original processing methods: Reference gene primer amplification in the assay estimated nucleated cell counts. Profiling relied on immunoSEQ multiplex PCR, and the TCRdb table lists in-frame clones only, not all of them. Clone size and the V and J calls come from that table; the DNA yielded D and trimming. The table has roughly 70,000 clones, around four fifths seen once. Enrolled during active infection, Seattle patients were then followed longitudinally. The V gene lost 3 bases and the J gene lost 3 bases, with 8 bases spanning the gap. The CDR3 totals 13 residues. The V gene's germline CDR1 is SNHLY and CDR2 FYNNEI.

The sequenced material came from peripheral blood. V and J are TRBV2 and TRBJ1-2; D perhaps matches TRBD1 (5 bases). The TCR originated in a man between 60 and 75 years old with COVID-19, enrolled during active disease. The CDR3 bases are TGTGCCAGCAGTGACAGGGCCGACTATGGCTACACCTTC. It codes for CASSDRADYGYTF.